This T cell receptor (beta chain) was sequenced in a study of blood T cells in healthy people across ages. The second PCR ran roughly 7 to 12 cycles with a sample-barcoded 5' primer and J-beta primers. Each cDNA molecule, via a template-switch adaptor with 12 random nucleotides, was tagged. TCRdb re-analysed the 5' RACE reads in MiXCR, keeping a single row per CDR3 protein. The repertoire has 1.5 million to 2 million distinct CDR3 sequences, around 35% of them found once; the top ten carry 10% to 12%. Points on this clonotype: One end of the junction does not line up with germline, which may come from a read error.

The CDR3 is 14 amino acids. Germline assignment: CDR1 WNHNN and CDR2 SYGVQD (reference sequence). This receptor was obtained from a woman aged 25 to 39 in good health. The sample taken for sequencing was blood. This chain links TRBV10-1 with TRBJ2-7; D remains ambiguous. The CDR3 DNA reads as TGCGCCAGCAGTGTTGGGTCCTCCGGCTACGGGCAGTACTTC. Amino acid sequence: CASSVGSSGYGQYF.